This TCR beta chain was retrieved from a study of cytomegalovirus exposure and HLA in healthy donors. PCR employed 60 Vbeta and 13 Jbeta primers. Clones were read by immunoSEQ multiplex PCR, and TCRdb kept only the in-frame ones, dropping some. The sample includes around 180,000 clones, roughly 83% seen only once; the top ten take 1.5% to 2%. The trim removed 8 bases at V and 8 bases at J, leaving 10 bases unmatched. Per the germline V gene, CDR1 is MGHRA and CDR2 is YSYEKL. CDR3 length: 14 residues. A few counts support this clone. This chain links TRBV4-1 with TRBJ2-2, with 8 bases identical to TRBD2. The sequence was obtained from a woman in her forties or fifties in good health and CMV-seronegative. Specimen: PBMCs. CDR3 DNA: TGCGCCAGCGGGCGGGGGGTCGATACGGGGGAGCTGTTTTTT. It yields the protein CASGRGVDTGELFF.